A selection of T cell receptor beta chains follows, all from one sample in a study of identical twins. TCRdb reprocessed the 5' RACE reads via MiXCR and lists one record per CDR3 protein. Of about 330,000 distinct CDR3 sequences in the sample, about 12% are singletons; the top ten hold more than 6%. These data were also filed under a second study, of yellow fever vaccine responses in identical twins.

What was sequenced was CD8+ T cells sorted from blood. These receptor sequences come from a woman under 30 in good health. CDR3s include the opening cysteine and the closing phenylalanine or tryptophan. A D gene is named only where the DNA matches it firmly. Not every row has a clone size; where given, it reads once, few, many or a size class.

clone_size j_call v_call d_call cdr3_nt cdr3_aa
few TRBJ2-1 TRBV12-3/TRBV12-4 - TGTGCCAGCAGTTTATCGGCAGGACAATACAATGAGCAGTTCTTC CASSLSAGQYNEQFF
few TRBJ2-5 TRBV5-1 - TGCGCCAGCAGCTTGGCCGTAGAATCCCACGAGACCCAGTACTTC CASSLAVESHETQYF
- TRBJ1-2 TRBV3-1 - TGTGCCAGCAGCCAAGAAACAGGGTATGGCTACACCTTC CASSQETGYGYTF
many TRBJ2-1 TRBV6-1 - TGTGCCAGCAGCCCGGACTACTACAATGAGCAGTTCTTC CASSPDYYNEQFF
few TRBJ1-2 TRBV7-2 - TGTGCCAGCAGCTCAGTTGGGGGGGACCGCTATGGCTACACCTTC CASSSVGGDRYGYTF
- TRBJ2-5 TRBV28 TRBD1 TGTGCCAGCAGTAGGACAGGGATTTTGGAGACCCAGTACTTC CASSRTGILETQYF
- TRBJ2-1 TRBV11-2 TRBD2 TGTGCCAGCGGGACTAGCGGGGGGGAAAATGAGCAGTTCTTC CASGTSGGENEQFF
- TRBJ2-3 TRBV12-3/TRBV12-4 - TGTGCCAGCAGTAATTACGGGGATGCAGATACGCAGTATTTT CASSNYGDADTQYF
- TRBJ1-1 TRBV6-5 - TGTGCCAGCAGTTACGGTGAACAGCTCCAAGCTTTCTTT CASSYGEQLQAFF
- TRBJ1-1 TRBV7-2 - TGTGCCAGCAGCTTAGGTCGCTTCCGGAACACTGAAGCTTTCTTT CASSLGRFRNTEAFF
- TRBJ1-4 TRBV5-5 - TGTGCCAGCAGCTTCTGGTCCACAGGGAGAGAGGATGAAAAACTGTTTTTT CASSFWSTGREDEKLFF
few TRBJ1-3 TRBV5-1 - TGCGCCAGCAGCTCGGCGGTCTCTGGAAACACCATATATTTT CASSSAVSGNTIYF
few TRBJ2-1 TRBV2 - TGTGCCAGCAGTGAAGTGGACGATGAGCAGTTCTTC CASSEVDDEQFF